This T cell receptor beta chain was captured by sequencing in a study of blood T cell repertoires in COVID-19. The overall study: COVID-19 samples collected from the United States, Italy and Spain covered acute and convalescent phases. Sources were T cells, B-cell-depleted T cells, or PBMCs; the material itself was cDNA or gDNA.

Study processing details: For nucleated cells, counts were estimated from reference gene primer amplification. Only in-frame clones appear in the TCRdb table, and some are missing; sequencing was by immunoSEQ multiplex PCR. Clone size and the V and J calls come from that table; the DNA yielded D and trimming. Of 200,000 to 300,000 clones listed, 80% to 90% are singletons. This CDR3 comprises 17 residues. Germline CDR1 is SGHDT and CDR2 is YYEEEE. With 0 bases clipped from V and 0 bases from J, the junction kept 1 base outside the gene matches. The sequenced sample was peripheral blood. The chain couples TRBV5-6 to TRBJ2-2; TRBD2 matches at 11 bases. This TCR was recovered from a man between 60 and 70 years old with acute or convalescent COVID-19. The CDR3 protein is CASSLGLAGTNTGELFF. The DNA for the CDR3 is TGTGCCAGCAGCTTGGGACTAGCGGGAACGAACACCGGGGAGCTGTTTTTT.